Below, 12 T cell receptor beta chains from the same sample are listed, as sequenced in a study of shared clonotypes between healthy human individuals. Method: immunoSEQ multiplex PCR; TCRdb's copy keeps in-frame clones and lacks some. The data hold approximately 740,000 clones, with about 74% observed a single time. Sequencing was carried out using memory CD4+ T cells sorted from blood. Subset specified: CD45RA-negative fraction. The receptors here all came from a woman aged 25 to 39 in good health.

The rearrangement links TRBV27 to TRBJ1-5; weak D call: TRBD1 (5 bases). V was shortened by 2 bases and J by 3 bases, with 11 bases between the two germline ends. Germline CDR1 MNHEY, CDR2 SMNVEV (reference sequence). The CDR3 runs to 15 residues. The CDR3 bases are TGTGCCAGCAGTTTAAGAGAAGGGGTCAATCAGCCCCAGCATTTT. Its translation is CASSLREGVNQPQHF.

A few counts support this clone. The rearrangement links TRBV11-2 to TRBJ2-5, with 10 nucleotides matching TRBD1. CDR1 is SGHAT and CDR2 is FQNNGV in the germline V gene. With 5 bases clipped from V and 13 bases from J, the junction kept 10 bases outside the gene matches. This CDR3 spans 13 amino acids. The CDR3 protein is CASSTTGGLRSYF. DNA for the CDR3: TGTGCCAGCAGCACGACAGGGGGCCTTCGATCGTACTTC.

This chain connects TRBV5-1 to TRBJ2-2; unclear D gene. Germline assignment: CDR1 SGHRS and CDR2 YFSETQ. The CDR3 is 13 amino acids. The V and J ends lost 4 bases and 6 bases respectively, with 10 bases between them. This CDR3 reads CASSTSASGELFF. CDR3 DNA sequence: TGCGCCAGCAGCACTTCGGCCTCCGGGGAGCTGTTTTTT.

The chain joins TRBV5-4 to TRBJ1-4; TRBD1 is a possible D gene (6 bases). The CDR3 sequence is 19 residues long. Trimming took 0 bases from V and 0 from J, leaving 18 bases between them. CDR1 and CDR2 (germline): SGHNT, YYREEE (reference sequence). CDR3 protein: CASSLVPRGGLATNEKLFF. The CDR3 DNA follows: TGTGCCAGCAGCTTGGTCCCCCGGGGGGGGCTCGCAACTAATGAAAAACTGTTTTTT.

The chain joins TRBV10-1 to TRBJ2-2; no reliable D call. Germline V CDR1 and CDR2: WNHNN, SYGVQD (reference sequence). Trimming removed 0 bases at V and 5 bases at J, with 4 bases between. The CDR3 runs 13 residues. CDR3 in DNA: TGCGCCAGCAGTGAGTCGATTACCGGGGAGCTGTTTTTT. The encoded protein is CASSESITGELFF.

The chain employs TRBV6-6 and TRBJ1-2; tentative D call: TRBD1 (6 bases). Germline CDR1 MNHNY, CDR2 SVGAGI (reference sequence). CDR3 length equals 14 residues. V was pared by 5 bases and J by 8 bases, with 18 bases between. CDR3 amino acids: CASSDAQGFWGYTF. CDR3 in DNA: TGTGCCAGCAGTGATGCCCAGGGGTTCTGGGGCTACACCTTC.

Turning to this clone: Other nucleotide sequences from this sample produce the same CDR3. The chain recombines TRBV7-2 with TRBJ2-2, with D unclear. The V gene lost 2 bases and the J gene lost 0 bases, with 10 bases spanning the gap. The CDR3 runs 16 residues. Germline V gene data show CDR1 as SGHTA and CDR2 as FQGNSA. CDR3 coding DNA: TGTGCCAGCAGCTTATTCGGTCAGGCGAACACCGGGGAGCTGTTTTTT. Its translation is CASSLFGQANTGELFF.

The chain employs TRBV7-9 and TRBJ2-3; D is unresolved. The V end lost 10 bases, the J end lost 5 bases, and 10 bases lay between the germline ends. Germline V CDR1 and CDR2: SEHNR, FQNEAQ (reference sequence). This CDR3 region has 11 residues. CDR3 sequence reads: CATARQDTQYF. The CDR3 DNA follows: TGTGCCACCGCTCGGCAAGATACGCAGTATTTT. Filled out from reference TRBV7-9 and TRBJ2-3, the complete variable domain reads DTGVSQNPRHKITKRGQNVTFRCDPISEHNRLYWYRQTLGQGPEFLTYFQNEAQLEKSRLLSDRFSAERPKGSFSTLEIQRTEQGDSAMYLCATARQDTQYFGPGTRLTVL.

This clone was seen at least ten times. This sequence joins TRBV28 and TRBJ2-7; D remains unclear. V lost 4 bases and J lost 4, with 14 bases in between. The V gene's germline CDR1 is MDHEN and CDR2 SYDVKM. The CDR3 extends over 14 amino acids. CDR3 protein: CASSWGMGWYEQYF. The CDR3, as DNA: TGTGCCAGCAGTTGGGGTATGGGGTGGTACGAGCAGTACTTC.

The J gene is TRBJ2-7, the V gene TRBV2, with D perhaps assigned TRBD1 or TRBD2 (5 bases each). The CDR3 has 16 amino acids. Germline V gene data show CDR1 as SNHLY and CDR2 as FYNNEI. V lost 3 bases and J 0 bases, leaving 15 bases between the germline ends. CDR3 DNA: TGTGCCAGCAGTGATTATCGCCAGGGAGTCTCCTACGAGCAGTACTTC. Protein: CASSDYRQGVSYEQYF.

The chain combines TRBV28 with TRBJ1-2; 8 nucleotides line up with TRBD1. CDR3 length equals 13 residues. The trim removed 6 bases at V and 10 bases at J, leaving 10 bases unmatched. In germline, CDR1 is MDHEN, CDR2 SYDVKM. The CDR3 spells CASSPQGALHYTF. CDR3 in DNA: TGTGCCAGCAGCCCGCAGGGGGCCCTCCACTACACCTTC.

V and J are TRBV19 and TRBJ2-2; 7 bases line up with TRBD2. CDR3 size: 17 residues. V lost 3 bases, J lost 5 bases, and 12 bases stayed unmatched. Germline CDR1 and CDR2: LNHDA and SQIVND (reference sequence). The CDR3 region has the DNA TGTGCCAGTAGTATTGGGGAGGGATCAAGAGAGACCGGGGAGCTGTTTTTT. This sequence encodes CASSIGEGSRETGELFF.